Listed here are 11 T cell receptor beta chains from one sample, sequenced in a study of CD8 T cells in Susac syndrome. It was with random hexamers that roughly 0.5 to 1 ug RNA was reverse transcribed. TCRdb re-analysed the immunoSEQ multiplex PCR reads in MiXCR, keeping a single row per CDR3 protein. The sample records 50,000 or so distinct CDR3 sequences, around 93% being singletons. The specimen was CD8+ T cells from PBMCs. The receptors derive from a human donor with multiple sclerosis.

The CDR3 DNA sequence: TGTGCCAGCACCGGACTAGCGGGGCTCTACGAGCAGTACTTC. Translating it yields CASTGLAGLYEQYF. This chain uses TRBV28 with TRBJ2-7; 12 positions agree with TRBD2. The CDR3 is 14 residues long. With 7 bases clipped from V and 3 bases from J, the junction kept 4 bases outside the gene matches. CDR1 MDHEN and CDR2 SYDVKM come from the germline V gene. Full variable domain (rest looked up from reference TRBV28 and TRBJ2-7): DVKVTQSSRYLVKRTGEKVFLECVQDMDHENMFWYRQDPGLGLRLIYFSYDVKMKEKGDIPEGYSVSREKKERFSLILESASTNQTSMYLCASTGLAGLYEQYFGPGTRLTVT.

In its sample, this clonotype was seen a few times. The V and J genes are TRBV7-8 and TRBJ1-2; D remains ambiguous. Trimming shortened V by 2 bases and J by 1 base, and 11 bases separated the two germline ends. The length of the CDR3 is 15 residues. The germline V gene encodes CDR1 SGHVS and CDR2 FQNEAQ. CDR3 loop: CASSLYPSHNYGYTF. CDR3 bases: TGTGCCAGCAGCTTATACCCCAGCCATAACTATGGCTACACCTTC.

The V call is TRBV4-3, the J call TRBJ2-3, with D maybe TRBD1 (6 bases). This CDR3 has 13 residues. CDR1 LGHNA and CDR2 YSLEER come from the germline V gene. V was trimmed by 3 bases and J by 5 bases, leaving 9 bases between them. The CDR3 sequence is CASSQTGRDTQYF. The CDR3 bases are TGCGCCAGCAGCCAGACAGGTAGAGATACGCAGTATTTT.

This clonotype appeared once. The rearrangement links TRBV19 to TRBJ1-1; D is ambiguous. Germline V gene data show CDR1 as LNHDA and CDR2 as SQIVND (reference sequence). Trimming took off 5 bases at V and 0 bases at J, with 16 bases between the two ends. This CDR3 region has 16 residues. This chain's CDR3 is CASSDRPAPLNTEAFF. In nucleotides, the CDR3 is TGTGCCAGTAGTGACCGGCCTGCGCCCTTGAACACTGAAGCTTTCTTT.

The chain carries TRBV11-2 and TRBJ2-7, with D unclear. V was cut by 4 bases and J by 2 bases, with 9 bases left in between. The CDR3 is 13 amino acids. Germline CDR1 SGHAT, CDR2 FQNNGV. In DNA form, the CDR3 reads TGTGCCAGCAGCTCCAGTCTCGCCTACGAGCAGTACTTC. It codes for CASSSSLAYEQYF.

The CDR3 coding sequence is TGTGCCAGCAGCTTAGGAGGACAGAGCCTTAACTATGGCTACACCTTC. Amino acid sequence: CASSLGGQSLNYGYTF. The chain employs TRBV13 and TRBJ1-2; D is perhaps TRBD1 (6 bases). CDR3 length: 16 amino acids. Per germline, CDR1 PRHDT and CDR2 FYEKMQ (reference sequence). V was shortened by 0 bases and J by 1 base, with 12 bases between the two germline ends.

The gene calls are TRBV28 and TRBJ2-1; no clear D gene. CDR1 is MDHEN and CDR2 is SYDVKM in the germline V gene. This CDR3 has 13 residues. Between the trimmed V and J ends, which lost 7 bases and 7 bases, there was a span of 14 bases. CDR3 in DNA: TGTGCCAGCACCTTTTCTCTTCTGAATGAGCAGTTCTTC. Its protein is CASTFSLLNEQFF.

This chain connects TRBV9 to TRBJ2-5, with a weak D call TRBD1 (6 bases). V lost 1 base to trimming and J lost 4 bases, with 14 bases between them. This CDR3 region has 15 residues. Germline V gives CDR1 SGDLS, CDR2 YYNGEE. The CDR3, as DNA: TGTGCCAGCAGCGTAATCGCAGGGGATGGAGAGACCCAGTACTTC. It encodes CASSVIAGDGETQYF.

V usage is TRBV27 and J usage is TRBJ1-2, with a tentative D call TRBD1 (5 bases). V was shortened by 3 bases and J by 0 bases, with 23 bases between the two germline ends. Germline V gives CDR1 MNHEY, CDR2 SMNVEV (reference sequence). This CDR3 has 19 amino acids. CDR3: CASSFLRSRGEPANYGYTF. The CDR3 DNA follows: TGTGCCAGCAGTTTCCTCCGAAGTAGAGGGGAACCAGCTAACTATGGCTACACCTTC.

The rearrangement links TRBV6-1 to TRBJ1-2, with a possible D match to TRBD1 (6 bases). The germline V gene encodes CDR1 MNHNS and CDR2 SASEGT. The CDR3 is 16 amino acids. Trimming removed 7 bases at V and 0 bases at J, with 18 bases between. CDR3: CASTQPRTAANYGYTF. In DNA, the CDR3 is TGTGCCAGCACCCAACCAAGGACAGCTGCTAACTATGGCTACACCTTC.

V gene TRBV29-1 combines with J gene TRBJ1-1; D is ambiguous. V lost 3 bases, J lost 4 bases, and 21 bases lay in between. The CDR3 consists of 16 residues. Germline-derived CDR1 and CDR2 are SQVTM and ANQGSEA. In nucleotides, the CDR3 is TGCAGCGTTGATAATCAGGAGGATTTTTTCGGCACTGAAGCTTTCTTT. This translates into CSVDNQEDFFGTEAFF.